This T cell receptor beta chain emerged from a study of T cells in narcolepsy. Notes on the study in general: Same-patient CSF and blood CD4+ T cell clonotypes included HCRT-specific and TRIB2-specific autoreactive ones.

The method was immunoSEQ multiplex PCR; TCRdb's version includes in-frame clones alone and lacks a portion of them. This sample has 25,000 to 35,000 clones, with roughly 90% found just once. Turning to this clone: Its matching antigen is unknown.

From germline, CDR1 is GTSNPN and CDR2 SVGIG (reference sequence). The CDR3 spans 15 residues. Trimming stripped 4 bases from V and 2 bases from J, with 15 bases between. The TCR comes from a human donor with narcolepsy. The chain joins TRBV30 to TRBJ1-3; maybe TRBD1 (6 bases). The sequenced material came from CD45RA- memory CD4+ T cells from PBMCs. The CDR3, as DNA: TGTGCCTGGAACCTGCAGGGGAGAGCTGGAAACACCATATATTTT. Amino acid sequence: CAWNLQGRAGNTIYF.